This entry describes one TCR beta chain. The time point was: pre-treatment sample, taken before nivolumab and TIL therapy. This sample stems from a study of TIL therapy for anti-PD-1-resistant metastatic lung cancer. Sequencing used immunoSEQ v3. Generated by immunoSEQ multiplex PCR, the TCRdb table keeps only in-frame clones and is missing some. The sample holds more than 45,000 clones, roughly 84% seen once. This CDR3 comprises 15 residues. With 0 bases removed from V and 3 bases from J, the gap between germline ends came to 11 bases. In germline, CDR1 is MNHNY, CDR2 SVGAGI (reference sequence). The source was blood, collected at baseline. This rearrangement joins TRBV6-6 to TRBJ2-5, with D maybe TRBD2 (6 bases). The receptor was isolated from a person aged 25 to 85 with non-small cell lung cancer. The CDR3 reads CASSYSEGRKETQYF. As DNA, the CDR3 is TGTGCCAGCAGTTACTCGGAGGGAAGGAAAGAGACCCAGTACTTC.